The entry below gives a single T cell receptor (beta chain) sequence along with its context. Its specificity is unknown. The sample comes from a study of T cell repertoires in cytomegalovirus infection. Study-level background: An indication of both CMV infection and matching HLA type came from public TCR beta signatures.

TCRdb itself ran the reads through MiXCR, one entry per CDR3 protein. The sample shows around 550,000 distinct CDR3 sequences, 26% of them seen only once. Broader study findings: The ex vivo response was dominated by HLA-C-restricted CMV-specific TCR beta clonotypes. The study identified carriers of CMV plus the relevant HLA from cumulative public TCR beta family frequency.

J gave up 6 bases and V 4 bases, and 12 bases lay outside the gene matches. CDR3 size: 17 residues. Germline CDR1 is KGHDR and CDR2 is SFDVKD. The genes are TRBV24-1 and TRBJ2-2; 8 bases are shared with TRBD2. This clonotype was sampled from a human donor in good health (CMV status not recorded). Some clones in this sample may be carry-over from other donors' samples. Specimen: PBMCs. CDR3 protein: CATSDLFHSGSAGELFF. CDR3 sequence (DNA): TGTGCCACCAGTGACCTATTCCACAGCGGGAGCGCCGGGGAGCTGTTTTTT.